These 12 T cell receptor beta chains originate from one sample sequenced in a study of CD8 T cells in ankylosing spondylitis. Via MiXCR, TCRdb re-called the 5' RACE reads, giving one row per CDR3 protein. The data contain about 52,000 distinct CDR3 sequences, 6.5% to 9% of them seen just once; the ten biggest clones take up about 8.1%. The sequenced material came from blood, either unsorted or a sorted T cell fraction (not recorded which). These receptors all stem from a female donor with ankylosing spondylitis or in good health (not recorded which).

This chain joins TRBV12-3 or TRBV12-4 and TRBJ1-1; D unresolved. Deletions cut 1 base from V and 0 bases from J, with 6 bases between. The CDR3 runs to 14 residues. The CDR3 DNA sequence: TGTGCCAGCAGTTTAGATTGGATGAACACTGAAGCTTTCTTT. Translated, it gives CASSLDWMNTEAFF.

This clonotype was picked up many times. This chain links TRBV5-1 with TRBJ1-2; 7 positions match TRBD1. From germline, CDR1 is SGHRS and CDR2 YFSETQ. With V trimmed by 3 bases and J by 5 bases, 13 bases remained unmatched. The CDR3 has 16 residues. As DNA, the CDR3 is TGCGCCAGCAGCTCGGGACAGCCGTTGAGGGGATATGGCTACACCTTC. Translating gives CASSSGQPLRGYGYTF.

This clonotype was counted at least ten times. The chain recombines TRBV6-5 with TRBJ1-1, with D maybe TRBD1 (5 bases). Between the trimmed V and J ends, which lost 2 bases and 4 bases, there was a span of 14 bases. Germline-derived CDR1 and CDR2 are MNHEY and SVGAGI. The length of the CDR3 is 15 residues. CDR3 amino acids: CASSYGRGSGTEAFF. DNA for the CDR3: TGTGCCAGCAGTTACGGGAGGGGATCGGGCACTGAAGCTTTCTTT.

Many counts were recorded for this clonotype. The chain couples TRBV15 to TRBJ1-3, with D possibly matching TRBD1 (5 bases). This CDR3 comprises 13 residues. Germline V gives CDR1 LNHNV, CDR2 YYDKDF (reference sequence). The V end was cut by 2 bases, the J end by 8 bases, with 10 bases between. This CDR3 reads CATSRRQRDTIYF. In DNA, the CDR3 is TGTGCCACCAGCAGAAGACAGAGGGACACCATATATTTT.

The chain has TRBV12-3 or TRBV12-4 and TRBJ2-3; no reliable D call. Matching the DNA end better, TRBJ1-5 makes the J call doubtful. The CDR3 sequence is 18 residues long. CDR3 in DNA: TGTGCCAGCAGTTTATACGGACTAGCGGGCCATTCTGAAGATACGCAGCATTTT. Translation: CASSLYGLAGHSEDTQHF.

This clonotype came up many times. This chain connects TRBV5-1 to TRBJ2-5; D gene uncertain. Looked up from germline, CDR1 is SGHRS and CDR2 is YFSETQ. V dropped 2 bases and J dropped 4 bases, with 12 bases sitting between them. The length of the CDR3 is 14 residues. This chain's CDR3 is CASSLDVVRETQYF. In DNA, the CDR3 is TGCGCCAGCAGCTTAGATGTCGTAAGAGAGACCCAGTACTTC.

In its sample, this clonotype was seen many times. V usage is TRBV11-2 and J usage is TRBJ2-5; D is possibly TRBD1 (6 bases). Between the trimmed V and J ends, which lost 0 bases and 4 bases, there was a span of 9 bases. Germline CDR1 SGHAT, CDR2 FQNNGV. The CDR3 extends over 14 amino acids. Here the CDR3 reads CASSLDGRGETQYF. The CDR3 region has the DNA TGTGCCAGCAGCTTAGACGGCAGGGGAGAGACCCAGTACTTC.

This clonotype has ten or more counts. The gene calls are TRBV10-3 and TRBJ2-2; D not certain. V gave up 3 bases and J gave up 5 bases, with 10 bases separating them. The CDR3 consists of 14 residues. Germline V lookup: CDR1 ENHRY, CDR2 SYGVKD. The CDR3 protein is CAISELQPTGELFF. DNA of the CDR3: TGTGCCATCAGTGAACTTCAGCCAACCGGGGAGCTGTTTTTT.

This clonotype was observed at least ten times. CDR3 nucleotide sequence: TGCAGCGCGGAGGGGGAGGGTTTTCCCCGAGAGACCCAGTACTTC. It yields the protein CSAEGEGFPRETQYF. The chain uses TRBV29-1 and TRBJ2-5; D is possibly TRBD2 (7 bases). Germline V lookup: CDR1 SQVTM, CDR2 ANQGSEA. This CDR3 region has 15 residues. V lost 7 bases and J 4 bases, leaving 22 bases between the germline ends. Combining the CDR3 with reference TRBV29-1 and TRBJ2-5 gives the whole variable domain SAVISQKPSRDICQRGTSLTIQCQVDSQVTMMFWYRQQPGQSLTLIATANQGSEATYESGFVIDKFPISRPNLTFSTLTVSNMSPEDSSIYLCSAEGEGFPRETQYFGPGTRLLVL.

This clonotype was found many times. V gene TRBV12-3 or TRBV12-4 combines with J gene TRBJ2-7; 7 bases match TRBD1. The CDR3 has 13 amino acids. V lost 6 bases to trimming and J lost 0 bases; unmatched junction nucleotides: 2. DNA of the CDR3: TGTGCCAGCAGACAGGGGAGCTCCTACGAGCAGTACTTC. Translating it yields CASRQGSSYEQYF.

This clonotype was counted a few times. This chain joins TRBV10-1 and TRBJ1-2, with 7 positions matching TRBD1. CDR1 and CDR2 from the germline V gene are WNHNN and SYGVQD (reference sequence). The CDR3 extends over 18 amino acids. With V trimmed by 0 bases and J by 3 bases, 13 bases remained unmatched. This chain's CDR3 is CASSESSRTGLDYYGYTF. The DNA of the CDR3 is TGCGCCAGCAGTGAGTCCTCCCGGACAGGTCTAGACTACTATGGCTACACCTTC.

This clonotype appeared many times. This sequence joins TRBV5-1 and TRBJ2-1; maybe TRBD1 (6 bases). The V and J ends lost 4 bases and 8 bases respectively, with 16 bases between them. The CDR3 contains 14 residues. The germline V gene has CDR1 SGHRS and CDR2 YFSETQ. In DNA, the CDR3 is TGCGCCAGCAGCGTTTCAGGGGCCGGTGATGAGCAGTTCTTC. The encoded protein is CASSVSGAGDEQFF.